This T cell receptor beta chain was profiled in a study of blood T cells in healthy people across ages. This CDR3 is 13 amino acids long. V gave up 4 bases and J gave up 5 bases, with 12 bases separating them. Germline lookup yields CDR1 SGHRS and CDR2 YFSETQ. Sample-barcoded 5' priming and a J-beta primer mix drove a second PCR of about 6 to 12 cycles. TCRdb reprocessed the 5' RACE reads via MiXCR and lists one record per CDR3 protein. The sample lists approximately 780,000 distinct CDR3 sequences, 25% to 30% occurring once. The same data also went into a second study, on T cells of mothers and their children.

V gene TRBV5-1 combines with J gene TRBJ2-5, with a possible D match to TRBD2 (5 bases). What was sequenced was blood. This receptor was taken from a boy between 10 and 17 years old in good health. CDR3 DNA: TGCGCCAGCAGCGCCTTAACGGGGGAGACCCAGTACTTC. The encoded protein is CASSALTGETQYF. The full variable domain, in which reference TRBV5-1 and TRBJ2-5 provide the parts outside the CDR3, is KAGVTQTPRYLIKTRGQQVTLSCSPISGHRSVSWYQQTPGQGLQFLFEYFSETQRNKGNFPGRFSGRQFSNSRSEMNVSTLELGDSALYLCASSALTGETQYFGPGTRLLVL.